This TCR beta chain was retrieved from a study of spatial heterogeneity in lung cancer. The CDR3 totals 17 residues. The V and J ends lost 4 bases and 4 bases, in that order; junction bases with no gene match: 13. From germline, CDR1 is SGHDN and CDR2 FVKESK. The time point: sample taken at primary tumor resection. Material for sequencing was whole RNA from tumor, nontumor lung or frozen PBMC, left unsorted. This clonotype was seen ten or more times. As an off-target read in a library built for alpha chains, this beta chain has a frequency of little significance. TCRdb reprocessed the 5' RACE reads via MiXCR and lists one record per CDR3 protein. The top ten hold approximately 8.1% of the sample, which has over 5,500 distinct CDR3 sequences, over 5% seen once.

The material was normal lung tissue next to the tumor, obtained at surgery. This chain uses TRBV14 with TRBJ1-1, with 9 bases lining up with TRBD1. This TCR was sampled from a female donor with early-stage non-small cell lung cancer. The CDR3 region is CASSLNPGQGSGTEAFF. In DNA, the CDR3 is TGTGCCAGCAGCCTAAACCCGGGACAGGGTTCGGGCACTGAAGCTTTCTTT.